What follows are 16 T cell receptor beta chains derived from one specimen sequenced in a study of T-cell memory formation after mild COVID-19. TCRdb reprocessed the 5' RACE reads via MiXCR and lists one record per CDR3 protein. Among 410,000 or so distinct CDR3 sequences listed, 23% were seen once. What was sequenced was PBMCs or a T cell subset sorted from them (not recorded which). The source of these receptors is an adult woman who had mild COVID-19 (a few samples of this study predate the infection). Cell type and time point are not known.

This clonotype was counted a few times. This chain links TRBV20-1 with TRBJ2-3; D perhaps matches TRBD2 (6 bases). This CDR3 has 14 residues. V was cut by 3 bases and J by 3 bases, with 13 bases left in between. Germline V lookup: CDR1 DFQATT, CDR2 SNEGSKA (reference sequence). CDR3 bases: TGCAGTGCTAGGGGGGGAAGTTCTACAGATACGCAGTATTTT. Translation gives CSARGGSSTDTQYF.

This clonotype occurred a few times. The chain is built from TRBV20-1 and TRBJ2-7; no definite D call. The CDR3 contains 14 residues. V shed 1 base and J shed 1 base, with 11 bases lying between them. Germline assignment: CDR1 DFQATT and CDR2 SNEGSKA (reference sequence). This chain's CDR3 is CSARVPGISYEQYF. The CDR3 nucleotides read TGCAGTGCTAGAGTCCCGGGTATATCCTACGAGCAGTACTTC.

The rearrangement uses TRBV3-1 and TRBJ1-1, with no clear D. The CDR3 has 14 amino acids. CDR1 is LGHDT, CDR2 YNNKEL, per germline (reference sequence). Trimming pared 1 base from V and 4 bases from J, leaving 10 bases between. The CDR3 DNA reads TGTGCCAGCAGCCAAGTGGGAGGGTCCACTGAAGCTTTCTTT. Protein sequence: CASSQVGGSTEAFF. Filled out from reference TRBV3-1 and TRBJ1-1, the complete variable domain reads DTAVSQTPKYLVTQMGNDKSIKCEQNLGHDTMYWYKQDSKKFLKIMFSYNNKELIINETVPNRFSPKSPDKAHLNLHINSLELGDSAVYFCASSQVGGSTEAFFGQGTRLTVV.

V and J are TRBV7-9 and TRBJ1-1; 7 bases map to TRBD1. The CDR3 is made up of 13 amino acids. Germline V lookup: CDR1 SEHNR, CDR2 FQNEAQ (reference sequence). V gave up 4 bases and J gave up 10 bases; unmatched junction bases: 9. The CDR3 DNA reads as TGTGCCAGCAGCTGGGACCGACAGGGCGTAGCTTTCTTT. Its translation: CASSWDRQGVAFF.

The CDR3 protein is CASSVKQEGELFF. In DNA form, the CDR3 reads TGTGCCAGCAGTGTCAAACAGGAAGGGGAGCTGTTTTTT. The chain uses TRBV2 and TRBJ2-2, with D tentatively TRBD1 (5 bases). The CDR3 is 13 amino acids. The ends were cut back, 4 bases at V and 8 bases at J, with 11 bases in the middle. The V gene's germline CDR1 is SNHLY and CDR2 FYNNEI.

The chain employs TRBV3-1 and TRBJ2-1; 11 nucleotides agree with TRBD2. CDR3 size: 15 residues. In germline, CDR1 is LGHDT, CDR2 YNNKEL (reference sequence). The trim removed 1 base at V and 9 bases at J, leaving 5 bases unmatched. The CDR3 DNA sequence: TGTGCCAGCAGCCAAGTAGCGGGGGGGCCCGGTGAGCAGTTCTTC. Translating it yields CASSQVAGGPGEQFF.

CDR3 in amino acids: CASSLRTGTSGANVLTF. CDR3 in DNA: TGTGCCAGCAGTCTACGCACAGGGACATCTGGGGCCAACGTCCTGACTTTC. The chain carries TRBV12-3 or TRBV12-4 and TRBJ2-6, with D possibly TRBD1 on 6 matching bases. The CDR3 has 17 amino acids. V lost 5 bases and J 1 base, leaving 15 bases between the germline ends.

This clonotype was counted between two and nine times. The chain is built from TRBV7-9 and TRBJ1-1; D remains ambiguous. CDR3 length equals 13 residues. Germline CDR1 and CDR2: SEHNR and FQNEAQ (reference sequence). With 0 bases removed from V and 3 bases from J, the gap between germline ends came to 5 bases. The CDR3 spells CASSLASHTEAFF. CDR3 nucleotide sequence: TGTGCCAGCAGCTTAGCTTCTCACACTGAAGCTTTCTTT.

The CDR3 protein is CASRPGTSGDYEQYF. For the CDR3, the DNA is TGTGCCAGCAGACCCGGGACTAGCGGAGACTACGAGCAGTACTTC. This chain connects TRBV28 to TRBJ2-7; 11 positions agree with TRBD2. The CDR3 loop spans 15 amino acids. After removal of 6 bases from V and 3 bases from J, the junction contained 7 bases not matched to a gene. Germline values: CDR1 MDHEN, CDR2 SYDVKM.

A few counts support this clonotype. This chain links TRBV15 with TRBJ1-2; tentatively, D is TRBD1 (5 bases). The germline V and J ends were trimmed by 3 bases and 4 bases, with 9 bases remaining between them. This CDR3 spans 13 amino acids. Germline V gene lookup returns CDR1 LNHNV and CDR2 YYDKDF (reference sequence). Here the CDR3 DNA reads TGTGCCACCAGCAGCGGGGGTGGCTATGGCTACACCTTC. It codes for CATSSGGGYGYTF.

The V call is TRBV4-1, the J call TRBJ2-5, with TRBD2 as a possible D gene (5 bases). The V end was cut by 3 bases, the J end by 5 bases, with 13 bases between. This CDR3 contains 14 residues. The germline gives CDR1 MGHRA, CDR2 YSYEKL. The chain's CDR3 is CASSHGLTLETQYF. CDR3 coding DNA: TGCGCCAGCAGCCACGGACTTACGTTGGAGACCCAGTACTTC.

This clonotype was detected only a few times. CDR3 loop: CASSLTRHPSGNEQFF. Here the CDR3 DNA reads TGTGCCAGCAGCTTAACGAGACACCCCTCGGGCAATGAGCAGTTCTTC. The gene calls are TRBV7-3 and TRBJ2-1; D unclear. V lost 0 bases to trimming and J lost 6 bases, with 15 bases between them. The CDR3 covers 16 residues. The germline V gene encodes CDR1 SGHTA and CDR2 FQGTGA.

This clonotype appeared a few times. The genes are TRBV27 and TRBJ1-5; tentatively, D is TRBD1 (5 bases). V was clipped by 4 bases and J by 0 bases, with 13 bases between them. Germline CDR1 reads MNHEY; CDR2 reads SMNVEV (reference sequence). The CDR3 contains 16 residues. CDR3 protein: CASSSNRYLSNQPQHF. The DNA for the CDR3 is TGTGCCAGCAGTTCAAACAGGTACCTTAGCAATCAGCCCCAGCATTTT.

This clonotype has a handful of counts. V is TRBV24-1 and J is TRBJ1-6; TRBD1 might be the D (5 bases). Germline V gives CDR1 KGHDR, CDR2 SFDVKD. There are 13 residues in the CDR3. V was shortened by 9 bases and J by 5 bases, with 10 bases between the two germline ends. The CDR3 DNA is TGTGCCACCGGGACTGGTCATAATTCACCCCTCCACTTT. Protein: CATGTGHNSPLHF.

The chain links TRBV6-5 to TRBJ1-1; no firm D call. This CDR3 comprises 13 residues. V was shortened by 4 bases and J by 0 bases, with 6 bases between the two germline ends. CDR1 is MNHEY and CDR2 is SVGAGI in the germline V gene. The DNA for the CDR3 is TGTGCCAGCAGTTCTTTGGTGAACACTGAAGCTTTCTTT. This sequence encodes CASSSLVNTEAFF.

The CDR3 region has the DNA TGTGCCAGCAGTGACTCGACTAGCGGGAGCAATGAGCAGTTCTTC. This sequence encodes CASSDSTSGSNEQFF. This rearrangement joins TRBV6-4 to TRBJ2-1, with 12 bases matching TRBD2. Germline V gene lookup returns CDR1 MRHNA and CDR2 SNTAGT. The CDR3 consists of 15 residues. V lost 0 bases and J lost 6; bases outside the gene matches: 0.